This is a list of T cell receptor beta chains from one sample in a study of persistence of HIV-infected CD4 T cells. Profiling relied on immunoSEQ multiplex PCR, and the TCRdb table lists in-frame clones only, not all of them. The sample records 40,000 to 45,000 clones, approximately 90% being singletons. Their cognate antigens are unknown. The sequences come from CD4+ T cells sorted from PBMCs after 18-hour stimulation, collected from a patient who received antiretroviral therapy. The source of these receptors is an adult man with HIV who was CMV-seropositive. CDR3s include the opening cysteine and the closing phenylalanine or tryptophan. D genes are given only for firm matches. Size values are once, few and many counts, or a class for expanded clones, and some rows have none.

length: 16; D: NA; size: NA; J: TRBJ1-4; V: TRBV7-9; CDR3: CASILDGEATNEKLFF; DNA: TGTGCCAGCATCCTGGACGGGGAGGCAACTAATGAAAAACTGTTTTTT
length: 16; D: TRBD2; size: NA; J: TRBJ2-3; V: TRBV5-4; CDR3: CASSFAGTRSTDTQYF; DNA: TGTGCCAGCAGCTTTGCCGGGACTAGGTCCACAGATACGCAGTATTTT
length: 15; D: TRBD2; size: NA; J: TRBJ2-3; V: TRBV11-2; CDR3: CASAGRTSGSDTQYF; DNA: TGTGCCAGCGCTGGGCGGACTAGCGGTTCTGATACGCAGTATTTT
length: 14; D: TRBD2; size: NA; J: TRBJ2-7; V: TRBV28; CDR3: CASSYRGGLYEQYF; DNA: TGTGCCAGCAGTTACCGGGGGGGCCTGTACGAGCAGTACTTC
length: 13; D: NA; size: NA; J: TRBJ1-2; V: TRBV5-1; CDR3: CASSLVGSPGYTF; DNA: TGCGCCAGCAGCTTGGTCGGGTCGCCTGGCTACACCTTC
length: 11; D: NA; size: NA; J: TRBJ2-3; V: TRBV6-5; CDR3: CASSYSGTQYF; DNA: TGTGCCAGCAGTTACTCGGGTACGCAGTATTTT
length: 15; D: NA; size: NA; J: TRBJ1-5; V: TRBV28; CDR3: CASSQTGVSSQPQHF; DNA: TGTGCCAGCAGTCAGACTGGAGTTTCTAGTCAGCCCCAGCATTTT
length: 16; D: NA; size: NA; J: TRBJ1-5; V: TRBV5-1; CDR3: CASSLRQKYSNQPQHF; DNA: TGCGCCAGCAGCTTGCGGCAGAAGTATAGCAATCAGCCCCAGCATTTT
length: 12; D: NA; size: once; J: TRBJ1-2; V: TRBV29-1; CDR3: CSVEFMNYGYTF; DNA: TGCAGCGTTGAGTTCATGAACTATGGCTACACCTTC
length: 15; D: NA; size: NA; J: TRBJ1-3; V: TRBV9; CDR3: CASSVWSGFGNTIYF; DNA: TGTGCCAGCAGCGTATGGTCCGGGTTTGGAAACACCATATATTTT
length: 14; D: NA; size: NA; J: TRBJ2-7; V: TRBV21-1; CDR3: CASKRAGRSYEQYF; DNA: TGTGCCAGCAAGAGGGCGGGACGTTCCTACGAGCAGTACTTC
length: 14; D: NA; size: NA; J: TRBJ2-7; V: TRBV18; CDR3: CASSPSTGSHEQYF; DNA: TGTGCCAGCTCACCAAGTACGGGCAGCCACGAGCAGTACTTC
length: 16; D: NA; size: NA; J: TRBJ1-6; V: TRBV3-1/TRBV3-2; CDR3: CASSQPGPTYNSPLHF; DNA: TGTGCCAGCAGCCAGCCAGGGCCGACCTATAATTCACCCCTCCACTTT
length: 15; D: NA; size: NA; J: TRBJ2-5; V: TRBV21-1; CDR3: CASSKGTGGKWTQYF; DNA: TGTGCCAGCAGCAAAGGTACAGGGGGTAAGTGGACCCAGTACTTC
length: 15; D: NA; size: NA; J: TRBJ2-7; V: TRBV5-8; CDR3: CASSPGQSYSYEQYF; DNA: TGTGCCAGCAGCCCTGGACAGAGCTACTCCTACGAGCAGTACTTC
length: 13; D: NA; size: NA; J: TRBJ2-7; V: TRBV7-6; CDR3: CASSLQVSYEQYF; DNA: TGTGCCAGCAGCTTACAGGTCTCCTACGAGCAGTACTTC
length: 12; D: NA; size: NA; J: TRBJ1-6; V: TRBV2; CDR3: CASSGRSSPLHF; DNA: TGTGCCAGCAGTGGACGGAGTTCACCCCTCCACTTT
length: 15; D: TRBD1; size: NA; J: TRBJ2-7; V: TRBV6-5; CDR3: CASSLTGTGLYEQYF; DNA: TGTGCCAGCAGTTTAACGGGGACAGGGCTTTACGAGCAGTACTTC
length: 16; D: NA; size: NA; J: TRBJ2-7; V: TRBV15; CDR3: CATSRGGADSTYEQYF; DNA: TGTGCCACCAGCAGAGGAGGGGCGGATTCTACCTACGAGCAGTACTTC
length: 14; D: TRBD2; size: NA; J: TRBJ2-1; V: TRBV28; CDR3: CASTGLAKNNEQFF; DNA: TGTGCCAGCACGGGACTAGCGAAGAACAATGAGCAGTTCTTC
length: 14; D: TRBD1; size: NA; J: TRBJ2-5; V: TRBV6-5; CDR3: CASSYADRGETQYF; DNA: TGTGCCAGCAGTTACGCCGACAGGGGAGAGACCCAGTACTTC
length: 17; D: NA; size: NA; J: TRBJ2-1; V: TRBV7-6; CDR3: CASSSPSKATPYNEQFF; DNA: TGTGCCAGCAGCTCCCCCTCAAAGGCCACCCCCTACAATGAGCAGTTCTTC
length: 14; D: NA; size: NA; J: TRBJ2-2; V: TRBV28; CDR3: CASRPGGSTGELFF; DNA: TGTGCCAGCAGGCCCGGGGGATCCACCGGGGAGCTGTTTTTT
length: 14; D: TRBD2; size: once; J: TRBJ2-7; V: TRBV30; CDR3: CAWSKGLATGEQYF; DNA: TGTGCCTGGAGTAAGGGACTAGCGACGGGCGAGCAGTACTTC
length: 15; D: TRBD1; size: NA; J: TRBJ1-1; V: TRBV28; CDR3: CASSRLQGSNTEAFF; DNA: TGTGCCAGCAGTAGACTACAGGGGAGTAATACTGAAGCTTTCTTT
length: 14; D: NA; size: NA; J: TRBJ2-4; V: TRBV2; CDR3: CASRGRGAKNIQYF; DNA: TGTGCCAGCAGGGGCAGGGGCGCCAAAAACATTCAGTACTTC
length: 15; D: NA; size: NA; J: TRBJ2-7; V: TRBV28; CDR3: CASSFGAGASDEQYF; DNA: TGTGCCAGCAGTTTTGGGGCAGGGGCGTCCGACGAGCAGTACTTC
length: 18; D: TRBD2; size: NA; J: TRBJ2-3; V: TRBV7-2; CDR3: CASSLGTLAGGTGDTQYF; DNA: TGTGCCAGCAGCTTAGGAACCCTAGCGGGGGGAACTGGAGATACGCAGTATTTT
length: 15; D: NA; size: NA; J: TRBJ1-5; V: TRBV9; CDR3: CASGRSDGSNQSQHF; DNA: TGTGCCAGCGGGAGATCGGACGGGAGCAATCAGTCCCAGCATTTT
length: 13; D: NA; size: NA; J: TRBJ2-7; V: TRBV3-1/TRBV3-2; CDR3: CASSQSPIYEQYF; DNA: TGTGCCAGCAGCCAGTCGCCAATCTACGAGCAGTACTTC
length: 18; D: NA; size: NA; J: TRBJ2-4; V: TRBV27; CDR3: CASSRYDPSRDGQNIQYF; DNA: TGTGCCAGCAGTCGGTACGACCCCTCTCGGGACGGACAAAACATTCAGTACTTC
length: 16; D: NA; size: few; J: TRBJ1-6; V: TRBV7-8; CDR3: CASSLSSTPYNSPLHF; DNA: TGTGCCAGCAGCTTATCCTCTACCCCATATAATTCACCCCTCCACTTT
length: 12; D: TRBD1; size: NA; J: TRBJ1-1; V: TRBV29-1; CDR3: CSAWDRITEAFF; DNA: TGCAGCGCATGGGACAGGATCACTGAAGCTTTCTTT
length: 14; D: NA; size: NA; J: TRBJ1-4; V: TRBV2; CDR3: CASSVRGSVIKLFF; DNA: TGTGCCAGCAGTGTTCGGGGCAGCGTGATCAAACTGTTTTTT
length: 16; D: NA; size: NA; J: TRBJ2-3; V: TRBV5-1; CDR3: CASSLATGLSTDTQYF; DNA: TGCGCCAGCAGCTTGGCCACAGGGTTGAGCACAGATACGCAGTATTTT
length: 21; D: TRBD1; size: NA; J: TRBJ2-3; V: TRBV27; CDR3: CASSLYKPGQGLGGRTDTQYF; DNA: TGTGCCAGCAGTTTATACAAACCGGGACAGGGGTTGGGGGGTAGAACAGATACGCAGTATTTT
length: 18; D: TRBD2; size: NA; J: TRBJ2-1; V: TRBV7-8; CDR3: CASSLNVGLAGLNNEQFF; DNA: TGTGCCAGCAGCTTAAACGTCGGACTAGCGGGGCTCAACAATGAGCAGTTCTTC
length: 16; D: NA; size: NA; J: TRBJ2-5; V: TRBV5-4; CDR3: CASSSGTPEPQETQYF; DNA: TGTGCCAGCAGCTCCGGGACACCTGAACCACAAGAGACCCAGTACTTC
length: 12; D: NA; size: NA; J: TRBJ1-3; V: TRBV5-1; CDR3: CASIPTRNTIYF; DNA: TGCGCCAGCATCCCGACCCGGAACACCATATATTTT
length: 13; D: NA; size: NA; J: TRBJ1-6; V: TRBV6-5; CDR3: CASGRVDNSPLHF; DNA: TGTGCCAGCGGCAGGGTGGATAATTCACCCCTCCACTTT
length: 15; D: TRBD1; size: once; J: TRBJ1-6; V: TRBV5-5; CDR3: CASSWGTGDNSPLHF; DNA: TGTGCCAGCAGCTGGGGGACAGGGGATAATTCACCCCTCCACTTT
length: 15; D: NA; size: NA; J: TRBJ1-1; V: TRBV5-1; CDR3: CASSLFVAENTEAFF; DNA: TGCGCCAGCAGCTTGTTCGTAGCTGAGAACACTGAAGCTTTCTTT
length: 15; D: TRBD2; size: NA; J: TRBJ2-1; V: TRBV7-2; CDR3: CASSLLRGGYNEQFF; DNA: TGTGCCAGCAGCTTACTCCGGGGGGGCTACAATGAGCAGTTCTTC
length: 14; D: NA; size: NA; J: TRBJ2-3; V: TRBV6-5; CDR3: CASSPPGTADTQYF; DNA: TGTGCCAGCAGTCCGCCCGGTACCGCAGATACGCAGTATTTT
length: 14; D: NA; size: NA; J: TRBJ2-4; V: TRBV2; CDR3: CASRLGGGKDIQYF; DNA: TGTGCCAGCAGGCTGGGTGGGGGGAAGGACATTCAGTACTTC
length: 16; D: NA; size: once; J: TRBJ1-6; V: TRBV4-1; CDR3: CASSQEREWIRSPLHF; DNA: TGCGCCAGCAGCCAAGAGCGGGAGTGGATTAGGTCACCCCTCCACTTT
length: 14; D: NA; size: NA; J: TRBJ1-5; V: TRBV24-1; CDR3: CATSDRKQGQPQHF; DNA: TGTGCCACCAGTGATCGTAAGCAGGGGCAGCCCCAGCATTTT
length: 14; D: NA; size: NA; J: TRBJ2-3; V: TRBV19; CDR3: CASSIGQATGTQYF; DNA: TGTGCCAGTAGTATCGGCCAGGCTACGGGTACGCAGTATTTT